This entry is about one T cell receptor beta chain. The target antigen is unknown. This entry comes from a study of cytomegalovirus exposure and HLA in healthy donors. Study-wide findings and caveats: As was reported, the classifier diagnosed cytomegalovirus status with high specificity and sensitivity. Rare TCR sequences dominated, though some public TCRs recurred in many donors.

Clones were read by immunoSEQ multiplex PCR, and TCRdb kept only the in-frame ones, dropping some. The sample lists 100,000 to 150,000 clones; approximately 86% were seen once. The J segment lost 7 bases and the V segment lost 6 bases, leaving 8 bases of the junction unmatched. The germline gives CDR1 SGHRS, CDR2 YFSETQ. The CDR3 spans 14 residues. V is TRBV5-1 and J is TRBJ2-2; TRBD1 agrees at 8 bases. The sample comprised PBMCs. The source is a man younger than 30 in good health and CMV-seropositive. CDR3: CASKGQGAFGELFF. CDR3 DNA: TGCGCCAGCAAGGGTCAGGGGGCCTTCGGGGAGCTGTTTTTT.